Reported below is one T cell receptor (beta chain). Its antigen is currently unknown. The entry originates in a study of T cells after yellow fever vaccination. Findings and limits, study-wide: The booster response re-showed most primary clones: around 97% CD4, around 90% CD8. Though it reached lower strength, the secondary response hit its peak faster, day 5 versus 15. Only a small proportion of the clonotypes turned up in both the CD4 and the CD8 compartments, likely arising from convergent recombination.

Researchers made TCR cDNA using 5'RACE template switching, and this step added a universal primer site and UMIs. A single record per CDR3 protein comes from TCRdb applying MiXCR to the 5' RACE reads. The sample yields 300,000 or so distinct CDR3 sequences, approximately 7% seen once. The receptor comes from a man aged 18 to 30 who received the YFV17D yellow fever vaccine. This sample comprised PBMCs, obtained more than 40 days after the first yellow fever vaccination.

CDR3 DNA sequence: TGTGCCACCAGTGATCAAGGCTATAGCACAGATACGCAGTATTTT. It yields the protein CATSDQGYSTDTQYF. This chain links TRBV24-1 with TRBJ2-3; D not resolved. The CDR3 runs to 15 residues. The V and J ends lost 3 bases and 0 bases respectively, with 9 bases between them. CDR1 and CDR2 (germline): KGHDR, SFDVKD.